This passage covers 19 T cell receptor beta chains from one sample sequenced in a study of shared clonotypes between healthy human individuals. Method: immunoSEQ multiplex PCR; TCRdb's copy keeps in-frame clones and lacks some. The sample includes some 2,500,000 clones, roughly 90% of them seen just once. The sequencing sample was made of naive CD4+ T cells from PBMCs. This sample's subset: CD45RA+ positively selected. The receptors shown here come from a man aged 18 to 35 in good health. Some clones in this sample may be carry-over from other donors' samples.

The CDR3 sequence is CASKSRGNQPQHF. In DNA, the CDR3 is TGCGCCAGCAAAAGTAGAGGCAATCAGCCCCAGCATTTT. The genes are TRBV10-2 and TRBJ1-5; D is unclear. The V end lost 7 bases, the J end lost 2 bases, and 9 bases lay between the germline ends. The CDR3 extends over 13 amino acids. CDR1 is WSHSY, CDR2 SAAADI, per germline.

The chain couples TRBV28 to TRBJ2-5, with D unresolved. Trimming left V 6 bases short and J 5 bases short, with 7 bases between. CDR3 size: 11 residues. CDR1 is MDHEN and CDR2 is SYDVKM in the germline V gene. For the CDR3, the DNA is TGTGCCAGCAGGTACGGGGAGACCCAGTACTTC. Translation gives CASRYGETQYF.

The chain couples TRBV7-8 to TRBJ1-4, with TRBD1 identical over 10 bases. This CDR3 contains 14 residues. The ends lost 5 bases at V and 10 bases at J; junction bases unmatched: 7. Per germline, CDR1 SGHVS and CDR2 FQNEAQ. Here the CDR3 reads CASSTGQGRGKLFF. As DNA, the CDR3 is TGTGCCAGCAGCACGGGACAGGGGAGGGGAAAACTGTTTTTT.

The genes are TRBV5-6 and TRBJ2-7; D is perhaps TRBD1 (6 bases). Trimming took off 1 base at V and 2 bases at J, with 13 bases between the two ends. The germline V gene has CDR1 SGHDT and CDR2 YYEEEE. The CDR3 has 15 residues. The CDR3 DNA reads TGTGCCAGCAGCTTGACCCCAACAGGGACCTACGAGCAGTACTTC. It translates to CASSLTPTGTYEQYF. Looking up the rest from reference TRBV5-6 and TRBJ2-7 gives the full variable domain: DAGVTQSPTHLIKTRGQQVTLRCSPKSGHDTVSWYQQALGQGPQFIFQYYEEEERQRGNFPDRFSGHQFPNYSSELNVNALLLGDSALYLCASSLTPTGTYEQYFGPGTRLTVT.

The V call is TRBV7-9, the J call TRBJ1-2; weak D call: TRBD1 (5 bases). Germline V gene lookup returns CDR1 SEHNR and CDR2 FQNEAQ (reference sequence). V was pared by 1 base and J by 10 bases, with 13 bases between. The CDR3 runs 13 residues. The DNA for the CDR3 is TGTGCCAGCAGCTTAGTCGGTGACAGCCCCTACACCTTC. Residues: CASSLVGDSPYTF.

CDR3: CASSSYPSGAGTGELFF. In DNA form, the CDR3 reads TGCGCCAGCAGCTCCTACCCTAGCGGAGCGGGCACCGGGGAGCTGTTTTTT. This chain connects TRBV5-1 to TRBJ2-2; the match to TRBD2 covers 7 bases. CDR1 and CDR2 from the germline V gene are SGHRS and YFSETQ. This CDR3 comprises 17 residues. Trimming cost V 3 bases and J 4 bases; bases outside gene matches: 12.

Notes on this clone: Different DNA sequences within this sample yield the same CDR3. This chain's CDR3 is CASSTGQGSTEAFF. CDR3 coding DNA: TGCGCCAGCAGCACGGGACAGGGGAGCACTGAAGCTTTCTTT. This chain connects TRBV5-1 to TRBJ1-1, with TRBD1 matching 10 bases. The CDR3 consists of 14 residues. J lost 4 bases, V lost 4 bases, and 4 bases had no gene match. CDR1 and CDR2 (germline): SGHRS, YFSETQ.

The chain combines TRBV28 with TRBJ2-5, with a weak D call TRBD2 (6 bases). V lost 1 base and J 1 base, leaving 19 bases between the germline ends. Germline CDR1 is MDHEN and CDR2 is SYDVKM. The CDR3 covers 18 residues. In DNA, the CDR3 is TGTGCCAGCAGTTTATACTCCTGGTTGAGGGACTCCCAAGAGACCCAGTACTTC. Its protein product is CASSLYSWLRDSQETQYF.

This clone was picked up one time. As DNA, the CDR3 is TGTGCCTGGAGTGGGGGACTAGCGGGCCTCAACTCCTACAATGAGCAGTTCTTC. As protein: CAWSGGLAGLNSYNEQFF. The rearrangement links TRBV30 to TRBJ2-1, with 12 bases lining up with TRBD2. The CDR3 sequence is 18 residues long. In germline, CDR1 is GTSNPN, CDR2 SVGIG (reference sequence). V lost 1 base to trimming and J lost 0 bases; unmatched junction nucleotides: 7.

The chain carries TRBV6-1 and TRBJ1-3; maybe TRBD1 (6 bases). Germline V gene sequence: CDR1 MNHNS, CDR2 SASEGT. This CDR3 spans 16 amino acids. Trimming took off 0 bases at V and 2 bases at J, with 11 bases between the two ends. CDR3 DNA: TGTGCCAGCAGTGAAGCGCTCCCAGGGGCTGGAAACACCATATATTTT. This translates into CASSEALPGAGNTIYF.

In regard to this clone: Other DNA sequences in this specimen translate into the identical CDR3. The chain is built from TRBV28 and TRBJ1-5, with D tentatively TRBD1 (5 bases). The germline V gene has CDR1 MDHEN and CDR2 SYDVKM. The CDR3 contains 14 residues. V shed 3 bases and J shed 4 bases, with 10 bases lying between them. The CDR3 sequence is CASSLGRGNQPQHF. The CDR3 coding sequence is TGTGCCAGCAGTTTGGGGCGGGGAAATCAGCCCCAGCATTTT.

The chain combines TRBV28 with TRBJ1-5, with 7 bases that match TRBD1. CDR3 size: 16 residues. The V segment lost 6 bases and the J segment 1 base; nucleotides outside the gene matches: 9. Germline loops: CDR1 MDHEN, CDR2 SYDVKM. CDR3 coding DNA: TGTGCCAGCAGATTCGGAGGGGGCAGCAGCAATCAGCCCCAGCATTTT. It encodes CASRFGGGSSNQPQHF.

The sample holds one count of this clone. For the CDR3, the DNA is TGTGCCAGCAGCTCCACGGCTGGAAACACCATATATTTT. Amino acids: CASSSTAGNTIYF. The chain couples TRBV7-2 to TRBJ1-3; D is unclear. Germline V gene lookup returns CDR1 SGHTA and CDR2 FQGNSA. The germline V and J ends were trimmed by 4 bases and 2 bases, with 6 bases remaining between them. The CDR3 sequence is 13 residues long. Full variable domain (remainder filled in from reference TRBV7-2 and TRBJ1-3): GAGVSQSPSNKVTEKGKDVELRCDPISGHTALYWYRQSLGQGLEFLIYFQGNSAPDKSGLPSDRFSAERTGGSVSTLTIQRTQQEDSAVYLCASSSTAGNTIYFGEGSWLTVV.

The chain uses TRBV10-3 and TRBJ2-5, with TRBD1 matching 7 bases. Germline CDR1 ENHRY, CDR2 SYGVKD. Trimming at V came to 6 bases and at J to 3 bases, leaving 4 bases not matched to a gene. This CDR3 is 13 amino acids long. As DNA, the CDR3 is TGTGCCATCAGGAGGGACAGCAAAGAGACCCAGTACTTC. This codes for CAIRRDSKETQYF.

The V gene is TRBV25-1, the J gene TRBJ2-2; D assignment may be TRBD1 or TRBD2 (5 bases each). Germline CDR1 MGHDK, CDR2 SYGVNS. V lost 5 bases and J 5 bases, leaving 15 bases between the germline ends. The CDR3 is 15 amino acids. CDR3 in amino acids: CASSQSLGGTGELFF. The CDR3 DNA reads TGTGCCAGCAGTCAGTCTCTTGGGGGAACCGGGGAGCTGTTTTTT.

The CDR3 reads CASSAFQGPDRGYTF. The CDR3 DNA reads TGTGCCAGCAGCGCCTTTCAGGGGCCCGATCGGGGCTACACCTTC. The chain joins TRBV7-2 to TRBJ1-2, with TRBD1 as a possible D gene (6 bases). The V gene lost 5 bases and the J gene lost 8 bases, with 21 bases spanning the gap. The CDR3 has 15 amino acids. Looked up from germline, CDR1 is SGHTA and CDR2 is FQGNSA.

This rearrangement joins TRBV7-8 to TRBJ1-3; the D gene is possibly TRBD1 (5 bases). Trimming cost V 3 bases and J 3 bases, with 24 bases left between them. Per the germline V gene, CDR1 is SGHVS and CDR2 is FQNEAQ. This CDR3 region has 19 residues. CDR3 sequence: CASSFNLVPGGSGGNTIYF. CDR3 sequence (DNA): TGTGCCAGCAGCTTCAACCTTGTTCCGGGGGGGAGTGGTGGAAACACCATATATTTT.

The rearrangement joins TRBV5-4 to TRBJ2-5; 7 bases are a match to TRBD1. The end of the DNA is better explained by TRBJ2-7, so the J call may be wrong. CDR3 length: 15 amino acids. Germline CDR1 SGHNT, CDR2 YYREEE (reference sequence). The CDR3, as DNA: TGTGCCAGCAGCCGAATGGACAGGAGCTCCTACGAGCAGTACTTC. Translation gives CASSRMDRSSYEQYF.

The V and J genes are TRBV7-8 and TRBJ1-2, with unresolved D. Germline V gene data show CDR1 as SGHVS and CDR2 as FQNEAQ. This CDR3 is built from 13 residues. Trimming cost V 1 base and J 8 bases, with 11 bases left between them. As DNA, the CDR3 is TGTGCCAGCAGCTTAGAGGTAGACCGCGGCTACACCTTC. It yields the protein CASSLEVDRGYTF.